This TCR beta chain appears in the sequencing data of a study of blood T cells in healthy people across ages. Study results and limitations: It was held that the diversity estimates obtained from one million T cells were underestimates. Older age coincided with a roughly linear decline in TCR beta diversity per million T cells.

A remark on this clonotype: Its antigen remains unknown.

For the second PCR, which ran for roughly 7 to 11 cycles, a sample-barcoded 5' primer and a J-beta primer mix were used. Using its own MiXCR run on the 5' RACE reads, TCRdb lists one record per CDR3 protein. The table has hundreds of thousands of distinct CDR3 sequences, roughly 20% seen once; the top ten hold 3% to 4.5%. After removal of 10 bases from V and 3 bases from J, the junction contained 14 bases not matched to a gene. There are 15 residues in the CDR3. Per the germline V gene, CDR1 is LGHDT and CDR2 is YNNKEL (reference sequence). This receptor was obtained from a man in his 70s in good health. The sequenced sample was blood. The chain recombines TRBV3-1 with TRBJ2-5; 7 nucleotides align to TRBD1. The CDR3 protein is CANSPFRTGEETQYF. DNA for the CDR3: TGTGCCAATAGCCCCTTTAGGACAGGAGAAGAGACCCAGTACTTC.